These T cell receptor beta chains were read from a single sample in a study of blood T cell repertoires in COVID-19. The data were produced by immunoSEQ multiplex PCR, yet TCRdb's version contains in-frame clones alone and is incomplete. This sample yields some 61,000 clones, of which more than 80% are seen a single time; 6.5% to 9% belongs to the top ten. Specimen: peripheral blood. The origin of the receptors is a man under 40 with acute or convalescent COVID-19. Both conserved end residues are part of each CDR3. Each record gives: D gene, V gene, J gene, clone size, CDR3 DNA, CDR3 protein. A D gene is named only where the DNA matches it firmly. Some rows mark clone size as missing; the rest say once, few, many or name a class of expanded clone.

D gene: TRBD2; V gene: TRBV27; J gene: TRBJ2-3; clone size: few; CDR3 DNA: TGTGCCAGCAGTTCGATAGCGGGAGGGAGCACAGATACGCAGTATTTT; CDR3 protein: CASSSIAGGSTDTQYF
D gene: TRBD2; V gene: TRBV27; J gene: TRBJ2-2; clone size: once; CDR3 DNA: TGTGCCAGCAGTTTTGGACTAGCGGCGAACACCGGGGAGCTGTTTTTT; CDR3 protein: CASSFGLAANTGELFF
D gene: NA; V gene: TRBV5-1; J gene: TRBJ1-3; clone size: NA; CDR3 DNA: TGCGCCAGCATGTCCTCCTTTGGAAACACCATATATTTT; CDR3 protein: CASMSSFGNTIYF
D gene: NA; V gene: TRBV6-4; J gene: TRBJ2-2; clone size: NA; CDR3 DNA: TGTGCCAGCAGTGACTCAGGCGGCACCGGGGAGCTGTTTTTT; CDR3 protein: CASSDSGGTGELFF
D gene: NA; V gene: TRBV7-3; J gene: TRBJ2-6; clone size: NA; CDR3 DNA: TGTGCCAGCAGCTTAGCGTCAGGGGCCAACGTCCTGACTTTC; CDR3 protein: CASSLASGANVLTF
D gene: NA; V gene: TRBV10-2; J gene: TRBJ1-6; clone size: once; CDR3 DNA: TGCGCCAGCAGTGAATCGGGGGGGTATTCACCCCTCCACTTT; CDR3 protein: CASSESGGYSPLHF
D gene: NA; V gene: TRBV9; J gene: TRBJ2-5; clone size: NA; CDR3 DNA: TGTGCCAGCAGCGTAAGCGGACACCAAGAGACCCAGTACTTC; CDR3 protein: CASSVSGHQETQYF
D gene: TRBD1; V gene: TRBV7-9; J gene: TRBJ2-5; clone size: NA; CDR3 DNA: TGTGCCAGCAGCTTATACAGGGGTGAGACCCAGTACTTC; CDR3 protein: CASSLYRGETQYF
D gene: NA; V gene: TRBV9; J gene: TRBJ2-1; clone size: NA; CDR3 DNA: TGTGCCAGCAGCCGACTAGGCTCCTACAATGAGCAGTTCTTC; CDR3 protein: CASSRLGSYNEQFF
D gene: TRBD1; V gene: TRBV30; J gene: TRBJ2-7; clone size: NA; CDR3 DNA: TGTGCCTGGAGTGCCCAGGGGACAGGGGGCTACGAGCAGTACTTC; CDR3 protein: CAWSAQGTGGYEQYF
D gene: NA; V gene: TRBV7-3; J gene: TRBJ2-6; clone size: NA; CDR3 DNA: TGTGCCAGCAGCCCCCGTTCTGGGACAGGGGCCAACGTCCTGACTTTC; CDR3 protein: CASSPRSGTGANVLTF
D gene: TRBD1; V gene: TRBV5-1; J gene: TRBJ2-2; clone size: NA; CDR3 DNA: TGCGCCAGCAGCTTGGTAGCAGGGGGTACCGGGGAGCTGTTTTTT; CDR3 protein: CASSLVAGGTGELFF
D gene: NA; V gene: TRBV11-2; J gene: TRBJ2-7; clone size: NA; CDR3 DNA: TGTGCCAGCAGCTTGGGCACCGGGGCCTACGAGCAGTACTTC; CDR3 protein: CASSLGTGAYEQYF
D gene: NA; V gene: TRBV28; J gene: TRBJ1-5; clone size: NA; CDR3 DNA: TGTGCCAGCACGGGGGGGCATAGCAATCAGCCCCAGCATTTT; CDR3 protein: CASTGGHSNQPQHF
D gene: NA; V gene: TRBV23-1; J gene: TRBJ1-1; clone size: NA; CDR3 DNA: TGCGCCAGCAGTCAATCCCGCGTGAAGGCTAGTGAAGCTTTCTTT; CDR3 protein: CASSQSRVKASEAFF
D gene: TRBD1; V gene: TRBV29-1; J gene: TRBJ2-7; clone size: medium-sized; CDR3 DNA: TGCAGCGTTGAAGGTTCCGGACAGGGGTCCTACGAGCAGTACTTC; CDR3 protein: CSVEGSGQGSYEQYF
D gene: NA; V gene: TRBV29-1; J gene: TRBJ2-2; clone size: NA; CDR3 DNA: TGCAGCGTTTTAGCGGACACCGGGGAGCTGTTTTTT; CDR3 protein: CSVLADTGELFF
D gene: NA; V gene: TRBV2; J gene: TRBJ2-3; clone size: NA; CDR3 DNA: TGTGCCACCCAGTTTTACACAGATACGCAGTATTTT; CDR3 protein: CATQFYTDTQYF
D gene: NA; V gene: TRBV10-2; J gene: TRBJ2-7; clone size: NA; CDR3 DNA: TGCGCCAGCCTACCGCCGTCCAGCGCGGTCCACGAGCAGTACTTC; CDR3 protein: CASLPPSSAVHEQYF
D gene: NA; V gene: TRBV7-9; J gene: TRBJ2-1; clone size: NA; CDR3 DNA: TGTGCCAGCAGCTTATCCAGCGGTAATGAGCAGTTCTTC; CDR3 protein: CASSLSSGNEQFF
D gene: NA; V gene: TRBV5-4; J gene: TRBJ2-3; clone size: once; CDR3 DNA: TGTGCCAGCAGCCCGACCTCTAGCTCCGATACGCAGTATTTT; CDR3 protein: CASSPTSSSDTQYF
D gene: NA; V gene: TRBV12-3/TRBV12-4; J gene: TRBJ2-2; clone size: NA; CDR3 DNA: TGTGCCAGCAGAGAAGGACAGACCGGGGAGCTGTTTTTT; CDR3 protein: CASREGQTGELFF